These T cell receptor beta chains were read from a single sample in a study of Graves' ophthalmopathy and Graves' hyperthyroidism. One entry per CDR3 protein results from TCRdb running MiXCR on the multiplex PCR reads. The table has hundreds of thousands of distinct CDR3 sequences, around 50% seen once. Sequences were obtained from peripheral blood. The source of these receptors is an adult man with Graves' ophthalmopathy. Both conserved end residues are part of each CDR3. D genes are given only for firm matches. Size tells how often a clone was seen (once, few, many) or the class of an expanded clone, and some rows leave it out.

-,-,TRBV20-1,TRBJ1-4,TGCAGTATCAGCGGACGAGTTAATGAAAAACTGTTTTTT,CSISGRVNEKLFF
many,-,TRBV25-1,TRBJ1-4,TGTGCCAGCAGTCCTCCCGTTTCACAGAAACTGTTTTTT,CASSPPVSQKLFF
-,-,TRBV20-1,TRBJ2-2,TGCAGTGCTAAGAACCCCAACGGGGAGCTGTTTTTT,CSAKNPNGELFF
few,-,TRBV2,TRBJ2-7,TGTGCCAGCCACGCCAGGGACGACAACAAGGGAGAGCAGTACTTC,CASHARDDNKGEQYF
few,-,TRBV19,TRBJ1-5,TGTGCCAGTAGTCTGGCAGGGGAGCAGCCCCAGCATTTT,CASSLAGEQPQHF
-,-,TRBV5-4,TRBJ2-5,TGTGCCAGCAGCCAGGGCTTGTACCAAGAGACCCAGTACTTC,CASSQGLYQETQYF
-,-,TRBV6-5,TRBJ1-1,TGTGCCAGCACGGCAGACAGAACGAACACTGAAGCTTTCTTT,CASTADRTNTEAFF
-,-,TRBV7-2,TRBJ2-7,TGTGCCAGCAGCCAAGATGGGGGGACAGAGACCTACGAGCAGTACTTC,CASSQDGGTETYEQYF
few,-,TRBV5-1,TRBJ2-7,TGCGCCAGCAGCTTCCCGGGGGCCTTTACCTACGAGCAGTACTTC,CASSFPGAFTYEQYF
-,-,TRBV12-3/TRBV12-4,TRBJ1-2,TGTGCCAGCAGTCCCCGCAGCGCTGATGGCTACACCTTC,CASSPRSADGYTF
-,-,TRBV7-3,TRBJ2-5,TGTGCCAGCAGCTTAAAAGGCGGGGCCCAGTACTTC,CASSLKGGAQYF
-,-,TRBV11-2,TRBJ2-7,TGTGCCAGCAGCACAAACAAACGTGACAGGAACGTCTCCTACGAGCAGTACTTC,CASSTNKRDRNVSYEQYF
-,-,TRBV7-8,TRBJ2-2,TGTGCCAGCAGTTTGTGGGGGGCGAGCACCGGGGAGCTGTTTTTT,CASSLWGASTGELFF
-,-,TRBV7-2,TRBJ2-2,TGTGCCAGCAGCTTAGCCAGCGGAACCGAAGCCGGGGAGCTGTTTTTT,CASSLASGTEAGELFF
few,-,TRBV5-6,TRBJ2-7,TGTGCCAGCAGCGATGTACCATTACCTTACGAGCAGTACTTC,CASSDVPLPYEQYF
once,-,TRBV25-1,TRBJ2-2,TGTGCCAGCACCCGGAGGGAAGGAACCGGGGAGCTGTTTTTT,CASTRREGTGELFF
-,TRBD2,TRBV20-1,TRBJ2-7,TGCAGTGCTACCCTAGCGGGAAGCTACGAGCAGTACTTC,CSATLAGSYEQYF
-,-,TRBV20-1,TRBJ1-2,TGCAGTGCTAGAGATTATTCTCAGGGCGACTATGGCTACACCTTC,CSARDYSQGDYGYTF
-,-,TRBV11-2,TRBJ1-5,TGTGCCAGCAGCTTAGGGCCGGGACAGCCCCAGCATTTT,CASSLGPGQPQHF
many,-,TRBV7-8,TRBJ1-2,TGTGCCAGCAGCTTAGATGCGGATGGCTACACCTTC,CASSLDADGYTF
many,-,TRBV6-5,TRBJ2-7,TGTGCCAGCAGATACCGCATCGGAGTTACCTACGAGCAGTACTTC,CASRYRIGVTYEQYF
-,-,TRBV5-4,TRBJ2-7,TGTGCCAGCAGCTTGGGCACGGTCTACGAGCAGTACTTC,CASSLGTVYEQYF
-,-,TRBV12-3/TRBV12-4,TRBJ1-1,TGTGCCAGCTCGCCAGGTCACCTGAACACTGAAGCTTTCTTT,CASSPGHLNTEAFF
-,TRBD1,TRBV7-9,TRBJ1-5,TGTGCCAGCAGCAGAGGACAGGGGAGGTACCAGCCCCAGCATTTT,CASSRGQGRYQPQHF
few,-,TRBV7-2,TRBJ1-2,TGTGCCAGCAGCTTTGCAGCCCGAGATGGCTACACCTTC,CASSFAARDGYTF
few,TRBD2,TRBV7-8,TRBJ2-7,TGTGCCAGCAGCTCCCGGCGGGAGGCTCCCTACGAGCAGTACTTC,CASSSRREAPYEQYF
-,-,TRBV20-1,TRBJ2-7,TGCAGTGCTAGAGATCTCGGGGGCTACGAGCAGTACTTC,CSARDLGGYEQYF
-,TRBD1,TRBV19,TRBJ1-5,TGTGCCAGCAAAACTACAGGGGGCGAACAGCCCCAGCATTTT,CASKTTGGEQPQHF
-,-,TRBV15,TRBJ1-3,TGTGCCACCAGCAGGTGGGATGGAAACACCATATATTTT,CATSRWDGNTIYF
-,TRBD2,TRBV24-1,TRBJ2-7,TGTGCCACCAGTGATTTTGCGGCTAGCGGGAGTAAGGAGCAGTACTTC,CATSDFAASGSKEQYF
many,-,TRBV12-3/TRBV12-4,TRBJ2-5,TGTGCCAGCAGCCCAACCGGCAGCCTAGAGACCCAGTACTTC,CASSPTGSLETQYF
-,-,TRBV7-3,TRBJ2-7,TGTGCCAGCAGCTTAGGGCTTCCTGGGGAGCAGTACTTC,CASSLGLPGEQYF
-,TRBD1,TRBV29-1,TRBJ2-7,TGCAGCGTCCGGGACAGGGGCCCCTACGGGCAGTACTTC,CSVRDRGPYGQYF
-,-,TRBV29-1,TRBJ2-7,TGCAGCATCTTGGGGGGACAGACGTTAGAGCAGTACTTC,CSILGGQTLEQYF
-,-,TRBV5-4,TRBJ2-2,TGTGCCAGCAGCTTTCTCCTAGGGGAAGTACAGAACGCGAACACCGGGGAGCTGTTTTTT,CASSFLLGEVQNANTGELFF
few,TRBD1,TRBV5-1,TRBJ1-2,TGCGCCAGCAGCCAGCCAGGGGGCGATGGCTACACCTTC,CASSQPGGDGYTF
-,-,TRBV7-3,TRBJ2-5,TGTGCCAGCAGCTTAGATATTGGGCAGGAAGAGACCCAGTACTTC,CASSLDIGQEETQYF
medium-sized,TRBD1,TRBV20-1,TRBJ1-2,TGCAGTGCTGCCCGGGACAGGGACCCCTATGGCTACACCTTC,CSAARDRDPYGYTF
-,-,TRBV25-1,TRBJ2-5,TGTGCCAGCAGTGAAGGCAGGAGTTTGGAGACCCAGTACTTC,CASSEGRSLETQYF
few,-,TRBV15,TRBJ2-7,TGTGCCACCAGCAGAGATGGTCCGACAGATGGTTGGGAGCAGTACTTC,CATSRDGPTDGWEQYF
-,-,TRBV20-1,TRBJ1-6,TGCAGTGCTAGTCTTCAGGGCCCTAATTCACCCCTCCACTTT,CSASLQGPNSPLHF
many,-,TRBV7-8,TRBJ1-2,TGTGCCAGCAGCCGGCCCGTAGGGGACGGCTACACCTTC,CASSRPVGDGYTF
-,TRBD1,TRBV7-6,TRBJ2-7,TGTGCCAGCAGCTCACCCGACAGGGGGCCCTACGAGCAGTACTTC,CASSSPDRGPYEQYF
few,-,TRBV24-1,TRBJ1-1,TGTGCCACCAGTGTAGGCACTATGAACACTGAAGCTTTCTTT,CATSVGTMNTEAFF
-,TRBD2,TRBV20-1,TRBJ2-7,TGCAGTGCCACGGGACTAGCCTACGAGCAGTACTTC,CSATGLAYEQYF
few,-,TRBV5-4,TRBJ1-1,TGTGCCAGCAGCTTGGCGGCAGGGATGAACACTGAAGCTTTCTTT,CASSLAAGMNTEAFF
-,TRBD1,TRBV29-1,TRBJ2-7,TGCAGCGTTGAGGGACAGGGATCCGAGCAGTACTTC,CSVEGQGSEQYF
few,-,TRBV2,TRBJ1-2,TGTGCCAGCAGTGAATTAAACTATGGCTACACCTTC,CASSELNYGYTF
-,TRBD1,TRBV12-3/TRBV12-4,TRBJ1-2,TGTGCCAGCAGTTTAGATAGGCAGGGGGATGGCTACACCTTC,CASSLDRQGDGYTF
-,-,TRBV4-2,TRBJ2-6,TGTGCCAGCAGCAGGACAGCTGGGGCCAACGTCCTGACTTTC,CASSRTAGANVLTF
-,TRBD1,TRBV12-3/TRBV12-4,TRBJ1-5,TGTGCCAGCAGACACGACAGGGGTGTTCGTCAGCCCCAGCATTTT,CASRHDRGVRQPQHF
-,-,TRBV24-1,TRBJ1-2,TGTGCCGCCAGTGATCGAACGGTAAACTACGGCTACACCTTC,CAASDRTVNYGYTF
-,-,TRBV12-3/TRBV12-4,TRBJ2-7,TGTGCCAGCAGTTTATTATTCCTCTACGAGCAGTACTTC,CASSLLFLYEQYF